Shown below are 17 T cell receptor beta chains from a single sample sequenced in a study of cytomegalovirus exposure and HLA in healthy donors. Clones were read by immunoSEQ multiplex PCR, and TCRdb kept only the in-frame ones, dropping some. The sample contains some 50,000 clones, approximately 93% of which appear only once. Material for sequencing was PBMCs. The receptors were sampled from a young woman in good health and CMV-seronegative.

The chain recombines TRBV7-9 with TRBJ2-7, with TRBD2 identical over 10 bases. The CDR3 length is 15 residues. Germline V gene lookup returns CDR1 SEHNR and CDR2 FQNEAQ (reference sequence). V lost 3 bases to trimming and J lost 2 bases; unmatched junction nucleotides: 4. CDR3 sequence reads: CASSFSGGRAYEQYF. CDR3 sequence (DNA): TGTGCCAGCAGCTTTAGCGGGGGGCGTGCCTACGAGCAGTACTTC. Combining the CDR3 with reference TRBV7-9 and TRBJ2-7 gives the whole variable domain DTGVSQNPRHKITKRGQNVTFRCDPISEHNRLYWYRQTLGQGPEFLTYFQNEAQLEKSRLLSDRFSAERPKGSFSTLEIQRTEQGDSAMYLCASSFSGGRAYEQYFGPGTRLTVT.

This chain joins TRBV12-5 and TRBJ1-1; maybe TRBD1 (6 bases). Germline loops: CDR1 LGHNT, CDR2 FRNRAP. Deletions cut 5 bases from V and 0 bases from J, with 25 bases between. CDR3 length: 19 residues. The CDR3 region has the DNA TGTGCTAGTGGTCCCCCTTTTACAGGGTTTTGGGACCTGAACACTGAAGCTTTCTTT. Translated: CASGPPFTGFWDLNTEAFF.

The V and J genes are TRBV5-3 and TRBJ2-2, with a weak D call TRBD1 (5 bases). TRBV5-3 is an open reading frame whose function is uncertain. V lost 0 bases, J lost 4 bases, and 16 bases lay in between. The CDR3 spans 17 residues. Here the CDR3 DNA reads TGTGCCAGAAGCTTGGGATCATGCAGGGCTAGCACCGGGGAGCTGTTTTTT. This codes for CARSLGSCRASTGELFF.

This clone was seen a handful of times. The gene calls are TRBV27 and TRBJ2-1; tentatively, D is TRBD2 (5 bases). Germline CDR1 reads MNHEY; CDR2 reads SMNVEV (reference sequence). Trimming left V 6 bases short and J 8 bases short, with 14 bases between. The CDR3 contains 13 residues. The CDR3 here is CASSGIYLDEQFF. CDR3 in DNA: TGTGCCAGCAGCGGGATTTATTTGGATGAGCAGTTCTTC.

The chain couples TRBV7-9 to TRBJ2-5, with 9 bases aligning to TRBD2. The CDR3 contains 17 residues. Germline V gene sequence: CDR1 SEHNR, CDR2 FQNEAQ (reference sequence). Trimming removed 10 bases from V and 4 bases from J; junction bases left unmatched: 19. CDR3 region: CAKEPFSGRGEGETQYF. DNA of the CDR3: TGTGCCAAAGAGCCCTTTAGCGGGAGAGGTGAGGGAGAGACCCAGTACTTC.

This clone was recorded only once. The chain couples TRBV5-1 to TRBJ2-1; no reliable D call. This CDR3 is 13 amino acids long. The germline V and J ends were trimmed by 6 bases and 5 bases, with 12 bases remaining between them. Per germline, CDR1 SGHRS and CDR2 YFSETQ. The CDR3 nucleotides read TGCGCCAGCAAAGCCGTCACTAACAATGAGCAGTTCTTC. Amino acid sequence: CASKAVTNNEQFF.

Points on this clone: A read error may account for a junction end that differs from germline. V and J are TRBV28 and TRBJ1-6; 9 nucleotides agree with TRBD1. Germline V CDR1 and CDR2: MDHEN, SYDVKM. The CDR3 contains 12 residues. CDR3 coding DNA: TGTGCCAGCAGTTTTTCCCGGGGACAGGGTGTTTTT. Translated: CASSFSRGQGVF.

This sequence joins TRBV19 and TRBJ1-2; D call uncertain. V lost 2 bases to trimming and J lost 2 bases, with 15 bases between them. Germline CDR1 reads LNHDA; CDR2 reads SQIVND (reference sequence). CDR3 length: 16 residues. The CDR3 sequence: CASSINRGGPNYGYTF. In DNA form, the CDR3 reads TGTGCCAGTAGTATAAATCGGGGTGGGCCCAACTATGGCTACACCTTC.

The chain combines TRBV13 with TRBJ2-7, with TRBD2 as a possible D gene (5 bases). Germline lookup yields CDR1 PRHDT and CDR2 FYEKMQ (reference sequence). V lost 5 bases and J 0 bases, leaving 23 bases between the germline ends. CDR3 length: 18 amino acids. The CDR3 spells CASSPQFRGRKDSYEQYF. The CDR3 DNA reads TGTGCCAGCAGCCCCCAATTCCGGGGTAGGAAAGACTCCTACGAGCAGTACTTC.

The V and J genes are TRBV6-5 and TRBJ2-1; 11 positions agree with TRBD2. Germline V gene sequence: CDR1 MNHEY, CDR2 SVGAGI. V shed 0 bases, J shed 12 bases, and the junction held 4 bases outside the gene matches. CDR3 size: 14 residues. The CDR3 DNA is TGTGCCAGCAGTTACTCGACTAGCGGGGCGATGCAGTTCTTC. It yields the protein CASSYSTSGAMQFF.

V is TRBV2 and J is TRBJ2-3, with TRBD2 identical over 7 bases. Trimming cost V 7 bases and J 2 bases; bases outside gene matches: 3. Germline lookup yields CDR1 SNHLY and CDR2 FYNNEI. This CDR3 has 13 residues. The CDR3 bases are TGTGCCAGCACTAGCGGACTCACAGATACGCAGTATTTT. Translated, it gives CASTSGLTDTQYF.

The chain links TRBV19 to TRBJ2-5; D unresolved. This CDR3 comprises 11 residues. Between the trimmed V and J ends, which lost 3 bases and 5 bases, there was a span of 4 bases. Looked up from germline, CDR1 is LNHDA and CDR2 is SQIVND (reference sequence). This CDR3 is CASSIRETQYF. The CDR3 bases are TGTGCCAGTAGTATCCGGGAGACCCAGTACTTC.

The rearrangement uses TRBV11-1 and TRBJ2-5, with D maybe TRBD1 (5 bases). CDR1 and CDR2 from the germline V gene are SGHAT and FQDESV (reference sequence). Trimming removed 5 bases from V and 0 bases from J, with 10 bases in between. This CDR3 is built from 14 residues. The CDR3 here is CASSPGQDQETQYF. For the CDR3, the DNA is TGTGCCAGCAGCCCCGGACAAGACCAAGAGACCCAGTACTTC.

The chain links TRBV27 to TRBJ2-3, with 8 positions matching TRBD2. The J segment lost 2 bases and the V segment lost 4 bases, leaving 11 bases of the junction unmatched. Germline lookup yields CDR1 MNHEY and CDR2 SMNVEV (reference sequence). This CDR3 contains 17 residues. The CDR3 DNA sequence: TGTGCCAGCAGTTCCCCACGGTTAGCGGGGTACACAGATACGCAGTATTTT. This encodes CASSSPRLAGYTDTQYF.

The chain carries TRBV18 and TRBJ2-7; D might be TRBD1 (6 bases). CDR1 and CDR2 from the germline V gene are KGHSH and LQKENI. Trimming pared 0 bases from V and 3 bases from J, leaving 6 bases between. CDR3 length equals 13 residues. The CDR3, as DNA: TGTGCCAGCTCACCACCGGACAGCTACGAGCAGTACGTC. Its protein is CASSPPDSYEQYV.

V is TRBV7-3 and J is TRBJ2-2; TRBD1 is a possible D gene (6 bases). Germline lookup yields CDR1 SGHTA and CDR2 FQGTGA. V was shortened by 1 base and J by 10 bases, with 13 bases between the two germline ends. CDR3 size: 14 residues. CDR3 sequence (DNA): TGTGCCAGCAGCTTAAGGGGGCCTAAGGAGGAGCTGTTTTTT. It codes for CASSLRGPKEELFF.

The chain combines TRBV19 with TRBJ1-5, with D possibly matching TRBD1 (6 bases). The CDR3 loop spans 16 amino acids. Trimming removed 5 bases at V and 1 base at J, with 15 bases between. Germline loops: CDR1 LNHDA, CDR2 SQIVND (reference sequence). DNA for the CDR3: TGTGCCAGTAGTTGGTCGACAGGAACCAGCAATCAGCCCCAGCATTTT. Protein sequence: CASSWSTGTSNQPQHF.